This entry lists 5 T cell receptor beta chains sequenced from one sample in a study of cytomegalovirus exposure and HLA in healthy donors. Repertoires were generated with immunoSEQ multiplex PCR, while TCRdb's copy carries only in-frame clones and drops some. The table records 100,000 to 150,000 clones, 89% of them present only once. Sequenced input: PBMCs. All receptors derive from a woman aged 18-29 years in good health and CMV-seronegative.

The CDR3 here is CATSRGRQETQYF. The CDR3 nucleotides read TGTGCCACCAGCAGAGGTAGACAAGAGACCCAGTACTTC. This chain joins TRBV15 and TRBJ2-5; D is unclear. Germline V gene sequence: CDR1 LNHNV, CDR2 YYDKDF (reference sequence). Trimming pared 1 base from V and 2 bases from J, leaving 5 bases between. The CDR3 has 13 amino acids.

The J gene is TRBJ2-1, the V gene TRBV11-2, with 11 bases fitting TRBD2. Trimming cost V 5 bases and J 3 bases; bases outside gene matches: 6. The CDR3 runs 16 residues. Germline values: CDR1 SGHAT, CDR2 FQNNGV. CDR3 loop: CASSPLAGGLYNEQFF. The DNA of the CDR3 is TGTGCCAGCAGCCCTCTAGCGGGAGGTCTCTACAATGAGCAGTTCTTC.

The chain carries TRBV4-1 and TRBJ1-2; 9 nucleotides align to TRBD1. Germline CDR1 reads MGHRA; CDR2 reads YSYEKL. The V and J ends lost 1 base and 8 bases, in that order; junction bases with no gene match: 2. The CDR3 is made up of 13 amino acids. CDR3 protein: CASSQGTGEGYTF. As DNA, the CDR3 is TGCGCCAGCAGCCAAGGGACAGGGGAGGGCTACACCTTC.

The CDR3 protein is CASGRGDTQYF. For the CDR3, the DNA is TGTGCTAGTGGCCGGGGAGATACGCAGTATTTT. V and J are TRBV12-5 and TRBJ2-3, with a weak D call TRBD2 (5 bases). The germline V gene has CDR1 LGHNT and CDR2 FRNRAP. This CDR3 has 11 amino acids. Trimming pared 6 bases from V and 5 bases from J, leaving 6 bases between.

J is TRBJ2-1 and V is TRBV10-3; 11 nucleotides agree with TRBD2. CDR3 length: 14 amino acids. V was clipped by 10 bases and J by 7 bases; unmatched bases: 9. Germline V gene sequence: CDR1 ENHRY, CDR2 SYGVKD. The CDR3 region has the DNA TGTGCCACCTCTTCCGGGACTAGCGGTAATGAGCAGTTCTTC. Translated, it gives CATSSGTSGNEQFF.